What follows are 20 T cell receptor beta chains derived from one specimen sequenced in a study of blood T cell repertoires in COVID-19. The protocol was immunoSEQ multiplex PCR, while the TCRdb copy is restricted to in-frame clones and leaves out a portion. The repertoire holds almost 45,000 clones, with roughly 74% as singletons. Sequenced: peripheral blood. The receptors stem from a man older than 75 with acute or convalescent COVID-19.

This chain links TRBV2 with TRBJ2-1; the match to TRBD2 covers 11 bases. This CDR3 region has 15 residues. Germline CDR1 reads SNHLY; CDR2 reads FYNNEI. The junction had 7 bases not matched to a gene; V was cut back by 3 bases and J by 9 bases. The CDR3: CASSDRTSGFVEQFF. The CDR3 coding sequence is TGTGCCAGCAGTGATAGGACTAGCGGGTTTGTTGAGCAGTTCTTC.

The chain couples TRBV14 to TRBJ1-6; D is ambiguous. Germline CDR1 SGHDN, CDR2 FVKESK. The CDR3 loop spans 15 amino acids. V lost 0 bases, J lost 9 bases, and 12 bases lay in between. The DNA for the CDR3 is TGTGCCAGCAGCCAAGATGCTGTGAGAAGTTCACCCCTCCACTTT. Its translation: CASSQDAVRSSPLHF. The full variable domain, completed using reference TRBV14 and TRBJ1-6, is EAGVTQFPSHSVIEKGQTVTLRCDPISGHDNLYWYRRVMGKEIKFLLHFVKESKQDESGMPNNRFLAERTGGTYSTLKVQPAELEDSGVYFCASSQDAVRSSPLHFGNGTRLTVT.

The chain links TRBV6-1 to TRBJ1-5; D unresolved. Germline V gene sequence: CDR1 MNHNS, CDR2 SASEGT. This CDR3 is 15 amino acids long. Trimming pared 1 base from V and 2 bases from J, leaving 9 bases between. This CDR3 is CASSEVRRGNQPQHF. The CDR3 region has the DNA TGTGCCAGCAGTGAAGTCAGGAGGGGCAATCAGCCCCAGCATTTT.

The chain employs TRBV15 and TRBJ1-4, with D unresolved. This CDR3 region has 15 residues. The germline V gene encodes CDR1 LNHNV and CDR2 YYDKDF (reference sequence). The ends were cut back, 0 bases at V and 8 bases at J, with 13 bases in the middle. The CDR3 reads CATSRDKNNEEKLFF. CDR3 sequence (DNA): TGTGCCACCAGCAGAGATAAGAATAATGAGGAAAAACTGTTTTTT.

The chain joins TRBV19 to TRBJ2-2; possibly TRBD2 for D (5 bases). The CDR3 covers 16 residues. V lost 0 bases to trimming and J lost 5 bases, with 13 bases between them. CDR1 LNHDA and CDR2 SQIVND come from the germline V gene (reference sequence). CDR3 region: CASSIDGLAETGELFF. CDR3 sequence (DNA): TGTGCCAGTAGTATAGATGGGCTAGCAGAGACCGGGGAGCTGTTTTTT.

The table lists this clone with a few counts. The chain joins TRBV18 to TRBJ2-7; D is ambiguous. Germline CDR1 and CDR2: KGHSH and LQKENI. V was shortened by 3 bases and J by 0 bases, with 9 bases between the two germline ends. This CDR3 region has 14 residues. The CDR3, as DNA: TGTGCCAGCTCACCCGGTAAGAGCTCCTACGAGCAGTACTTC. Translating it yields CASSPGKSSYEQYF.

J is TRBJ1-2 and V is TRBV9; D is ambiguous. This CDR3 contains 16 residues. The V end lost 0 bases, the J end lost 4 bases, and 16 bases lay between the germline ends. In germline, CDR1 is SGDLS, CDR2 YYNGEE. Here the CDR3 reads CASSVDPVAPGYGYTF. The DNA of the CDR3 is TGTGCCAGCAGCGTAGACCCAGTCGCGCCGGGCTATGGCTACACCTTC.

CDR3 bases: TGTGCCAGTAGTGACCGCGACAGGATCTCCTACGAGCAGTACTTC. Translated, it gives CASSDRDRISYEQYF. The chain employs TRBV19 and TRBJ2-7, with D maybe TRBD1 (6 bases). Germline CDR1 is LNHDA and CDR2 is SQIVND (reference sequence). The CDR3 length is 15 residues. Trimming took off 5 bases at V and 0 bases at J, with 14 bases between the two ends. The full variable domain, completed using reference TRBV19 and TRBJ2-7, is DGGITQSPKYLFRKEGQNVTLSCEQNLNHDAMYWYRQDPGQGLRLIYYSQIVNDFQKGDIAEGYSVSREKKESFPLTVTSAQKNPTAFYLCASSDRDRISYEQYFGPGTRLTVT.

The CDR3 is CASSLTSAPYNEQFF. The DNA of the CDR3 is TGCGCCAGCAGCTTGACAAGCGCACCCTACAATGAGCAGTTCTTC. The chain is built from TRBV5-1 and TRBJ2-1, with D uncertain. Germline CDR1 and CDR2: SGHRS and YFSETQ. The CDR3 length is 15 residues. Between the trimmed V and J ends, which lost 1 base and 2 bases, there was a span of 10 bases.

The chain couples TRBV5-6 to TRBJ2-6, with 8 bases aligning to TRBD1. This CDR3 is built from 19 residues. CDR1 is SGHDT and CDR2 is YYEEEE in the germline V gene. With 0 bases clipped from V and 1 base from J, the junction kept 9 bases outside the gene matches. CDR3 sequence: CASSLAAGGSFSGANVLTF. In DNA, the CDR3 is TGTGCCAGCAGCTTGGCGGCAGGGGGCTCCTTTTCTGGGGCCAACGTCCTGACTTTC.

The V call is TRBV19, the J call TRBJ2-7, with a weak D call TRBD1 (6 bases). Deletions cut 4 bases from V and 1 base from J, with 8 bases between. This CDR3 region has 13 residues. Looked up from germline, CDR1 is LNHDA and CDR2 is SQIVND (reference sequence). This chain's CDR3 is CASSSDRSYEQYF. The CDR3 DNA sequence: TGTGCCAGTAGTAGTGACAGGTCCTACGAGCAGTACTTC.

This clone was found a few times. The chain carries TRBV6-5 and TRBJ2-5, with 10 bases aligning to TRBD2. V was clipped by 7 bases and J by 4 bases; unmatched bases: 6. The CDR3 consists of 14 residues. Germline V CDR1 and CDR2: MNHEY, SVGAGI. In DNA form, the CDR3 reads TGTGCCAGCACGGAGACTAGCGGGCGAGAGACCCAGTACTTC. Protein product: CASTETSGRETQYF.

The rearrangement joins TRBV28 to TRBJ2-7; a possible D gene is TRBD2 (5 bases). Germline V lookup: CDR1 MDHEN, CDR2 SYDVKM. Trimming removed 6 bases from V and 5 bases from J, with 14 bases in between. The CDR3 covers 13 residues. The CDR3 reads CASSPPGRDEQYF. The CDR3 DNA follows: TGTGCCAGCAGCCCTCCGGGAAGGGACGAGCAGTACTTC.

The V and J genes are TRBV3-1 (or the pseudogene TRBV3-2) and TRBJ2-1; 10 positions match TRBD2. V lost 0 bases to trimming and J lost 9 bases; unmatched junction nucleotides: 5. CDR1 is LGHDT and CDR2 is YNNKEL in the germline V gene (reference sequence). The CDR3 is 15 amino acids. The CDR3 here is CASSQEAGGGFEQFF. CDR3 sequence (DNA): TGTGCCAGCAGCCAAGAAGCGGGAGGGGGGTTTGAGCAGTTCTTC.

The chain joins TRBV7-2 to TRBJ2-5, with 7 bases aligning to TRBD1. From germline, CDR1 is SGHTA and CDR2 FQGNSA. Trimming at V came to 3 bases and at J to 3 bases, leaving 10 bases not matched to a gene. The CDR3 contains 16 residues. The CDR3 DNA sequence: TGTGCCAGCAGCTTTGGGACAGTACTCGGCGAAGAGACCCAGTACTTC. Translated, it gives CASSFGTVLGEETQYF.

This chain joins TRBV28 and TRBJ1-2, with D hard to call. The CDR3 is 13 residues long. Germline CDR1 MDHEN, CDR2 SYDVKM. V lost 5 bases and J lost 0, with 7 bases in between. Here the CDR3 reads CASSLGANYGYTF. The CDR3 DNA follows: TGTGCCAGCAGTCTGGGAGCTAACTATGGCTACACCTTC.

CDR3 coding DNA: TGTGCCAGCAGTCGGGAGTCCACAGATACGCAGTATTTT. Translating gives CASSRESTDTQYF. The J gene is TRBJ2-3, the V gene TRBV2, with D possibly TRBD2 on 6 matching bases. In germline, CDR1 is SNHLY, CDR2 FYNNEI. This CDR3 has 13 residues. Trimming pared 5 bases from V and 2 bases from J, leaving 8 bases between.

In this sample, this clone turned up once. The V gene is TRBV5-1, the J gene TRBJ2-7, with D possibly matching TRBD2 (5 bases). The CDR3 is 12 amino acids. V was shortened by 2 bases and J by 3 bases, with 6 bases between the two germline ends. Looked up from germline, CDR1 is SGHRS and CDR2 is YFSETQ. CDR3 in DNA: TGCGCCAGCAGCTTTGAGGGCTACGAGCAGTACTTC. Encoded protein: CASSFEGYEQYF.

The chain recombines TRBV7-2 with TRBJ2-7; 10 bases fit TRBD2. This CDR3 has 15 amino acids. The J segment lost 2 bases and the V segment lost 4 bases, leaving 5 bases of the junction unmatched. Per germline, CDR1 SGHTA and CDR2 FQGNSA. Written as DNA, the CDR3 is TGTGCCAGCAGCTCCTTAGCGGGAGGCGCCTACGAGCAGTACTTC. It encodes CASSSLAGGAYEQYF.

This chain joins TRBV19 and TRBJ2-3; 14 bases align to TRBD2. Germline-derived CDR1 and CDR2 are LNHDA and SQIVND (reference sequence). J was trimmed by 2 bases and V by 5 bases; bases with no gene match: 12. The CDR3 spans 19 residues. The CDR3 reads CASSPGWTSGRFYTDTQYF. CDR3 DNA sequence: TGTGCCAGTAGTCCAGGCTGGACTAGCGGGAGGTTCTACACAGATACGCAGTATTTT.